These 25 T cell receptor beta chains originate from one sample sequenced in a study of identical twins. TCRdb fed the 5' RACE reads into MiXCR, producing one record per CDR3 protein. The data show just over 450,000 distinct CDR3 sequences, 11% to 15% seen once. These data were also filed under a second study, of yellow fever vaccine responses in identical twins.

Input material: CD4+ T cells sorted from blood. The receptors stem from a woman between 18 and 29 years old in good health.

This clonotype was seen a few times. J is TRBJ2-7 and V is TRBV4-1; TRBD1 matches at 7 bases. There are 16 residues in the CDR3. Germline assignment: CDR1 MGHRA and CDR2 YSYEKL. With V trimmed by 4 bases and J by 1 base, 10 bases remained unmatched. CDR3 in DNA: TGCGCCAGCAGCCGCACGGGACAGCACATTTCCTACGAGCAGTACTTC. Its translation is CASSRTGQHISYEQYF.

The rearrangement links TRBV6-2 or TRBV6-3 to TRBJ2-4; D is unresolved. The CDR3 totals 18 residues. The V end lost 6 bases, the J end lost 0 bases, and 21 bases lay between the germline ends. CDR1 MNHEY and CDR2 SVGEGT come from the germline V gene. Here the CDR3 DNA reads TGTGCCAGCAGCCCTCCCCCGAGCTTATTCTTAGCCAAAAACATTCAGTACTTC. Its protein product is CASSPPPSLFLAKNIQYF.

The J gene is TRBJ2-6, the V gene TRBV20-1; no definite D call. V was pared by 4 bases and J by 0 bases, with 7 bases between. This CDR3 comprises 14 residues. Germline V gene lookup returns CDR1 DFQATT and CDR2 SNEGSKA (reference sequence). The CDR3 nucleotides are TGCAGTGCTAATCCGGCCTCTGGGGCCAACGTCCTGACTTTC. Translated: CSANPASGANVLTF.

The table lists this clonotype with many counts. The chain uses TRBV29-1 and TRBJ2-1; 11 positions match TRBD1. J gave up 3 bases and V 5 bases, and 6 bases lay outside the gene matches. CDR1 and CDR2 from the germline V gene are SQVTM and ANQGSEA. This CDR3 has 15 residues. CDR3 loop: CSVLTGTGGYNEQFF. The CDR3 DNA reads as TGCAGCGTTTTAACCGGGACAGGGGGCTACAATGAGCAGTTCTTC.

As regards this clonotype: One end of the junction fails to match germline, which may point to a read error. The chain uses TRBV5-1 and TRBJ2-2, with a tentative D call TRBD2 (6 bases). The CDR3 runs 16 residues. Germline lookup yields CDR1 SGHRS and CDR2 YFSETQ. In DNA form, the CDR3 reads TGCGCCAGCAGCCCCGACACCCTCGTAGGGACCGGGGGGCTGTTTTTT. Translating it yields CASSPDTLVGTGGLFF. Drawing the rest from reference TRBV5-1 and TRBJ2-2, the complete variable domain is KAGVTQTPRYLIKTRGQQVTLSCSPISGHRSVSWYQQTPGQGLQFLFEYFSETQRNKGNFPGRFSGRQFSNSRSEMNVSTLELGDSALYLCASSPDTLVGTGGLFFGEGSRLTVL.

This clonotype came up a few times. The V and J genes are TRBV7-2 and TRBJ2-3; D is uncertain. Trimming removed 5 bases from V and 7 bases from J, with 10 bases in between. Germline V gene data show CDR1 as SGHTA and CDR2 as FQGNSA. The CDR3 totals 12 residues. The chain's CDR3 is CASSPDRNTQYF. The CDR3, as DNA: TGTGCCAGCAGCCCAGACCGAAATACGCAGTATTTT.

This clonotype occurred a few times. The chain uses TRBV20-1 and TRBJ2-2, with a weak D call TRBD1 (6 bases). The germline V gene encodes CDR1 DFQATT and CDR2 SNEGSKA (reference sequence). Trimming took off 4 bases at V and 4 bases at J, with 10 bases between the two ends. The CDR3 covers 13 residues. CDR3 protein: CSAMDSVTGELFF. The CDR3 nucleotides read TGCAGTGCTATGGACAGCGTCACCGGGGAGCTGTTTTTT.

In its sample, this clonotype was seen a few times. J is TRBJ2-3 and V is TRBV24-1, with D possibly TRBD2 on 5 matching bases. Germline values: CDR1 KGHDR, CDR2 SFDVKD. This CDR3 spans 13 amino acids. V lost 5 bases and J lost 4, with 9 bases in between. The CDR3 nucleotides read TGTGCCACCAGTGTTTCGAGGGCAGATACGCAGTATTTT. Translated: CATSVSRADTQYF.

The rearrangement uses TRBV10-3 and TRBJ2-7; D possibly corresponds to TRBD1 (5 bases). The germline CDR1 and CDR2 sequences are ENHRY and SYGVKD. Deletions cut 5 bases from V and 1 base from J, with 6 bases between. This CDR3 comprises 12 residues. The CDR3 region has the DNA TGTGCCATCAGTACAGGTTCCTACGAGCAGTACTTC. This codes for CAISTGSYEQYF.

This clonotype was recorded many times. The rearrangement joins TRBV29-1 to TRBJ2-3; TRBD2 is a possible D gene (6 bases). The CDR3 runs 14 residues. With 3 bases removed from V and 5 bases from J, the gap between germline ends came to 15 bases. Germline lookup yields CDR1 SQVTM and CDR2 ANQGSEA. The CDR3, as DNA: TGCAGCGTTGACGAAGGAGGGTCTGGAGATACGCAGTATTTT. Protein product: CSVDEGGSGDTQYF.

This clonotype was seen repeatedly, ten times or more. This sequence joins TRBV5-5 and TRBJ2-7; D unclear. The CDR3 sequence is 13 residues long. V lost 0 bases and J lost 1, with 5 bases in between. The germline gives CDR1 SGHKS, CDR2 YYEKEE (reference sequence). The chain's CDR3 is CASSLVVSYEQYF. In nucleotides, the CDR3 is TGTGCCAGCAGCTTGGTAGTATCCTACGAGCAGTACTTC.

The CDR3 sequence: CASSGSGGRDNEQFF. In DNA, the CDR3 is TGTGCCAGCAGCGGAAGCGGGGGGCGGGACAATGAGCAGTTCTTC. The rearrangement uses TRBV3-1 and TRBJ2-1, with TRBD2 matching 9 bases. From germline, CDR1 is LGHDT and CDR2 YNNKEL (reference sequence). The CDR3 is 15 amino acids. V lost 5 bases and J lost 5; bases outside the gene matches: 7.

This clonotype was detected only a few times. The chain recombines TRBV7-3 with TRBJ2-1, with D possibly being TRBD2 (7 bases). This CDR3 contains 16 residues. Per germline, CDR1 SGHTA and CDR2 FQGTGA. Trimming removed 2 bases at V and 10 bases at J, with 21 bases between. CDR3 sequence: CASSLVGAGAPGEQFF. The CDR3, as DNA: TGTGCCAGCAGCTTAGTAGGGGCGGGGGCCCCAGGGGAGCAGTTCTTC.

This clonotype has a handful of counts. This chain links TRBV4-2 with TRBJ2-1; D may correspond to TRBD1 or TRBD2 (5 bases each). From germline, CDR1 is LGHNA and CDR2 YNFKEQ. This CDR3 is built from 13 residues. V lost 4 bases to trimming and J lost 6 bases, with 10 bases between them. CDR3 nucleotides: TGTGCCAGCAGCCCACACGGGGCCAATGAGCAGTTCTTC. This translates into CASSPHGANEQFF.

This clonotype was seen only a few times. The J gene is TRBJ2-3, the V gene TRBV5-4, with TRBD2 matching 12 bases. The CDR3 has 17 amino acids. From germline, CDR1 is SGHNT and CDR2 YYREEE (reference sequence). Trimming removed 5 bases from V and 1 base from J; junction bases left unmatched: 8. The CDR3 nucleotides read TGTGCCAGCAGGCCAAGACTAGCGGGGGAGCGCACAGATACGCAGTATTTT. Amino acids: CASRPRLAGERTDTQYF.

On this clonotype itself: This likely comes from a read error, as the CDR3 has no conserved phenylalanine or tryptophan at its end. The limits of the CDR3 on the DNA are not certain, so only TCRdb's listed CDR3 is given. This chain connects TRBV7-2 to TRBJ2-7; TRBD1, the D gene given by the table, was not confirmed from the DNA. The germline CDR1 and CDR2 sequences are SGHTA and FQGNSA. The CDR3 extends over 15 residues, inclusive of both ends. CDR3 sequence: CASSLSHPGQGPPSL.

This clonotype was counted only a few times. The J gene is TRBJ2-1, the V gene TRBV24-1; 12 nucleotides align to TRBD2. The CDR3 is made up of 13 amino acids. CDR1 and CDR2 from the germline V gene are KGHDR and SFDVKD. V lost 4 bases, J lost 12 bases, and 3 bases stayed unmatched. The CDR3 sequence is CATSDRGLAGQFF. CDR3 sequence (DNA): TGTGCCACCAGTGACCGGGGACTAGCGGGGCAGTTCTTC.

The chain carries TRBV7-3 and TRBJ2-5; 9 positions match TRBD1. Germline CDR1 is SGHTA and CDR2 is FQGTGA. J was trimmed by 1 base and V by 10 bases; bases with no gene match: 7. The CDR3 sequence is 14 residues long. Here the CDR3 reads CATSLTGGQETQYF. CDR3 bases: TGTGCCACCTCCCTGACAGGGGGCCAAGAGACCCAGTACTTC.

The gene calls are TRBV6-5 and TRBJ2-5, with D unresolved. Germline assignment: CDR1 MNHEY and CDR2 SVGAGI. Between the trimmed V and J ends, which lost 0 bases and 1 base, there was a span of 12 bases. The CDR3 spans 16 residues. This chain's CDR3 is CASSYSMWGGQETQYF. As DNA, the CDR3 is TGTGCCAGCAGTTACTCGATGTGGGGTGGCCAAGAGACCCAGTACTTC.

This clonotype was seen more than once but under ten times. V is TRBV7-9 and J is TRBJ2-3; 10 bases line up with TRBD1. Trimming at V came to 1 base and at J to 3 bases, leaving 4 bases not matched to a gene. The CDR3 is 16 residues long. CDR1 SEHNR and CDR2 FQNEAQ come from the germline V gene (reference sequence). The CDR3 protein is CASSLGDRGKTDTQYF. CDR3 nucleotide sequence: TGTGCCAGCAGCTTAGGGGACAGGGGAAAGACAGATACGCAGTATTTT. The complete variable domain, with remaining parts taken from reference TRBV7-9 and TRBJ2-3, reads DTGVSQNPRHKITKRGQNVTFRCDPISEHNRLYWYRQTLGQGPEFLTYFQNEAQLEKSRLLSDRFSAERPKGSFSTLEIQRTEQGDSAMYLCASSLGDRGKTDTQYFGPGTRLTVL.

This clonotype has just a few counts. The J gene is TRBJ2-5, the V gene TRBV6-5; D gene unclear. This CDR3 has 12 residues. V lost 4 bases and J 5 bases, leaving 8 bases between the germline ends. The V gene's germline CDR1 is MNHEY and CDR2 SVGAGI. The CDR3 loop reads CASSFLGETQYF. The CDR3 DNA reads as TGTGCCAGCAGTTTTCTGGGGGAGACCCAGTACTTC.

The chain is built from TRBV12-3 or TRBV12-4 and TRBJ2-3; no clear D gene. The CDR3 consists of 15 residues. The ends were cut back, 5 bases at V and 0 bases at J, with 12 bases in the middle. For the CDR3, the DNA is TGTGCCAGCAGTCAAGATTCCTTTAGCACAGATACGCAGTATTTT. It codes for CASSQDSFSTDTQYF.

This clonotype appeared a single time. The chain links TRBV6-5 to TRBJ1-5; D is undetermined. V lost 0 bases, J lost 3 bases, and 9 bases lay in between. The germline V gene encodes CDR1 MNHEY and CDR2 SVGAGI. This CDR3 region has 15 residues. CDR3 amino acids: CASSYSSRANQPQHF. DNA for the CDR3: TGTGCCAGCAGTTACTCGAGTAGAGCCAATCAGCCCCAGCATTTT.

This clonotype turned up a few times. The V and J genes are TRBV5-1 and TRBJ2-5; 10 nucleotides line up with TRBD2. The ends lost 0 bases at V and 4 bases at J; junction bases unmatched: 6. The CDR3 loop spans 16 amino acids. Per the germline V gene, CDR1 is SGHRS and CDR2 is YFSETQ. As DNA, the CDR3 is TGCGCCAGCAGCTTGGGGACTAGCGGTTTGCGAGAGACCCAGTACTTC. As protein: CASSLGTSGLRETQYF.

This clonotype was seen at least ten times. In DNA form, the CDR3 reads TGCAGCGTTGCCACGTTCTTCACGGCTAGCTCCTACGAGCAGTACTTC. Its protein product is CSVATFFTASSYEQYF. V and J are TRBV29-1 and TRBJ2-7; D unclear. Germline lookup yields CDR1 SQVTM and CDR2 ANQGSEA. V shed 4 bases and J shed 0 bases, with 19 bases lying between them. The CDR3 contains 16 residues.